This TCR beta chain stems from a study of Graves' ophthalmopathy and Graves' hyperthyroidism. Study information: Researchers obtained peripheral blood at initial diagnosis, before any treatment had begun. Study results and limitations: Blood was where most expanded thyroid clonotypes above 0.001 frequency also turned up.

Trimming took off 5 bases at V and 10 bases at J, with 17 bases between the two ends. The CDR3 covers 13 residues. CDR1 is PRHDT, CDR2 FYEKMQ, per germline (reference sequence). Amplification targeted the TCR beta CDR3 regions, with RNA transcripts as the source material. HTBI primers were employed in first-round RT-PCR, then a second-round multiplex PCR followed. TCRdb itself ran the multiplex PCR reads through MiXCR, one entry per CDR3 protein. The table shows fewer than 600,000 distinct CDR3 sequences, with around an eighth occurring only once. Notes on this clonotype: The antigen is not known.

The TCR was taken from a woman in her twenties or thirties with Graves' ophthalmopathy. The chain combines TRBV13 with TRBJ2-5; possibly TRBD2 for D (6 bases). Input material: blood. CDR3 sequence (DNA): TGTGCCAGCAGCCTCGGACACGGAGCGGGCCAGTACTTC. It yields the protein CASSLGHGAGQYF.